This is a list of T cell receptor beta chains from one sample in a study of identical twins. TCRdb processed the 5' RACE reads anew with MiXCR; each CDR3 protein has one entry. The sample carries more than 1.5 million distinct CDR3 sequences, about 31% recorded once. The sequenced sample was cord blood. These receptors were collected from a newborn girl in good health. The CDR3 runs from the conserved cysteine through the conserved F or W. D genes are given only for firm matches. The size of a clone is reported for some rows only, either as once, few or many, or as a class for expanded clones.

NA,TRBJ2-1,TRBV15,NA,CATSRDDSPWGSYNEQFF,TGTGCCACCAGCAGAGATGACAGTCCCTGGGGGTCCTACAATGAGCAGTTCTTC
NA,TRBJ1-1,TRBV6-1,TRBD1,CASRDRDLNTEAFF,TGTGCCAGCCGGGACAGAGATTTGAACACTGAAGCTTTCTTT
NA,TRBJ1-4,TRBV2,NA,CASRENGGSNEKLFF,TGTGCCAGCAGGGAAAACGGGGGGAGTAATGAAAAACTGTTTTTT
NA,TRBJ1-1,TRBV14,NA,CASSHGTTQLEAFF,TGTGCCAGCAGCCACGGAACAACTCAACTTGAAGCTTTCTTT
many,TRBJ1-1,TRBV7-9,NA,CATLNTEAFF,TGTGCCACCTTGAACACTGAAGCTTTCTTT
NA,TRBJ2-7,TRBV3-1,NA,CASSQSRLDNEQYF,TGTGCCAGCAGCCAAAGCCGGCTTGACAATGAGCAGTACTTC
NA,TRBJ2-5,TRBV12-3/TRBV12-4,NA,CASSSRLVVETQYF,TGTGCCAGCAGTTCCAGACTAGTAGTCGAGACCCAGTACTTC
few,TRBJ1-2,TRBV6-6,NA,CASGGRDKLGYTF,TGTGCCAGCGGTGGCAGGGACAAACTTGGCTACACCTTC
few,TRBJ2-1,TRBV2,NA,CASSETGATSYNEQFF,TGTGCCAGCAGTGAGACGGGGGCTACCTCCTACAATGAGCAGTTCTTC
NA,TRBJ2-1,TRBV7-8,TRBD1,CASSLSGTAGEQFF,TGTGCCAGCAGCCTCTCCGGGACAGCAGGTGAGCAGTTCTTC
NA,TRBJ2-7,TRBV7-2,TRBD1,CASRAQRDRVGNEQYF,TGTGCCAGCAGGGCCCAGCGAGACAGGGTAGGCAATGAGCAGTACTTC
few,TRBJ2-5,TRBV4-2,NA,CASSQVVRGETQYF,TGTGCCAGCAGCCAAGTGGTCAGGGGAGAGACCCAGTACTTC
NA,TRBJ2-2,TRBV7-9,NA,CASSLALVRGASTGELFF,TGTGCCAGCAGCTTAGCTCTGGTACGAGGGGCTAGCACCGGGGAGCTGTTTTTT
many,TRBJ2-4,TRBV15,NA,CATSTGLTLDIQYF,TGTGCCACCAGCACCGGGCTAACCCTAGACATTCAGTACTTC
NA,TRBJ2-2,TRBV5-1,TRBD2,CASRLAGPTGELFF,TGCGCCAGCAGACTAGCGGGGCCCACCGGGGAGCTGTTTTTT
NA,TRBJ2-1,TRBV20-1,TRBD1,CSARSGGTGRDEQFF,TGCAGTGCTAGAAGTGGAGGGACAGGGAGGGATGAGCAGTTCTTC
NA,TRBJ2-3,TRBV12-3/TRBV12-4,TRBD1,CASSLESRTGGTDTQYF,TGTGCCAGCAGTTTAGAAAGTAGGACAGGGGGCACAGATACGCAGTATTTT
many,TRBJ2-7,TRBV7-2,NA,CASSLAFTVGAYEQYF,TGTGCCAGCAGCTTAGCTTTCACAGTAGGCGCCTACGAGCAGTACTTC
NA,TRBJ2-3,TRBV3-1,NA,CASSQDQPGLSTDTQYF,TGTGCCAGCAGCCAAGATCAGCCAGGGCTCAGCACAGATACGCAGTATTTT
many,TRBJ2-4,TRBV11-2,TRBD1,CASSQGQGKNIQYF,TGTGCCAGCAGCCAAGGACAGGGGAAAAACATTCAGTACTTC
few,TRBJ2-7,TRBV21-1,NA,CASSKVASNLAHEQYF,TGTGCCAGCAGCAAAGTAGCCTCGAATTTGGCCCACGAGCAGTACTTC
NA,TRBJ2-5,TRBV10-3,NA,CAISEGTKRDGQYF,TGTGCCATCAGTGAGGGGACAAAACGGGACGGGCAGTACTTC
few,TRBJ1-5,TRBV5-6,NA,CASSLFREYSNQPQHF,TGTGCCAGCAGCTTGTTCCGGGAATATAGCAATCAGCCCCAGCATTTT
NA,TRBJ1-1,TRBV25-1,NA,CASSECLNTEAFF,TGTGCCAGCAGTGAGTGCCTGAACACTGAAGCTTTCTTT
NA,TRBJ1-2,TRBV27,NA,CASSSSYDGYTF,TGTGCCAGCAGTTCCTCATACGATGGCTACACCTTC
NA,TRBJ1-3,TRBV19,NA,CASRYSSGNTIYF,TGTGCCAGTAGATACAGCTCTGGAAACACCATATATTTT
NA,TRBJ2-1,TRBV12-3/TRBV12-4,NA,CASSSGENPYEQFF,TGTGCCAGCAGTTCCGGGGAGAATCCCTATGAGCAGTTCTTC
few,TRBJ1-2,TRBV29-1,NA,CSATTAVNYGYTF,TGCAGCGCCACAACCGCCGTAAACTATGGCTACACCTTC
NA,TRBJ2-1,TRBV5-4,TRBD2,CASSLASGRGEQFF,TGTGCCAGCAGCTTAGCCAGCGGGAGAGGTGAGCAGTTCTTC
NA,TRBJ2-1,TRBV7-9,NA,CASSPPGRLYNEQFF,TGTGCCAGCAGCCCCCCCGGCCGACTATACAATGAGCAGTTCTTC
NA,TRBJ1-2,TRBV6-1,NA,CASSDPGTSNYGYTF,TGTGCCAGCAGTGACCCCGGGACCTCTAACTATGGCTACACCTTC
NA,TRBJ1-6,TRBV27,NA,CASSRQYSPLHF,TGTGCCAGCAGCCGACAGTATTCACCCCTCCACTTT
few,TRBJ1-2,TRBV5-1,NA,CASSLYREAYGYTF,TGCGCCAGCAGCTTGTACAGGGAGGCCTATGGCTACACCTTC
NA,TRBJ2-3,TRBV20-1,TRBD2,CSACLAGGRTDTQYF,TGCAGTGCGTGCCTAGCGGGGGGCAGGACAGATACGCAGTATTTT
few,TRBJ2-1,TRBV12-3/TRBV12-4,NA,CASSETLTPTIKSYNEQFF,TGTGCCAGCAGTGAGACTTTAACTCCTACAATAAAATCCTACAATGAGCAGTTCTTC
NA,TRBJ2-3,TRBV5-4,NA,CASSLHVRESTDTQYF,TGTGCCAGCAGCCTTCACGTGCGGGAAAGCACAGATACGCAGTATTTT
NA,TRBJ2-1,TRBV2,TRBD2,CASRGDSGSWSSYNEQFF,TGTGCCTCCCGGGGGGATAGCGGGAGTTGGAGCTCCTACAATGAGCAGTTCTTC
NA,TRBJ2-5,TRBV24-1,TRBD1,CATSDLPDRGQETQYF,TGTGCCACCAGTGACCTCCCCGACAGGGGGCAAGAGACCCAGTACTTC
NA,TRBJ2-5,TRBV7-9,TRBD2,CASSLDPSGRRETQYF,TGTGCCAGCAGCTTAGATCCTAGCGGGAGGAGAGAGACCCAGTACTTC
NA,TRBJ2-5,TRBV7-9,NA,CASSFSTGPNEQYF,TGTGCCAGCAGCTTTTCGACAGGTCCTAATGAGCAGTACTTC
few,TRBJ2-7,TRBV20-1,NA,CSARHPNSYEQYF,TGCAGTGCGCGTCATCCAAACTCCTACGAGCAGTACTTC
few,TRBJ2-1,TRBV9,NA,CASSAPSGPYNEQFF,TGTGCCAGCAGCGCCCCTAGTGGGCCCTACAATGAGCAGTTCTTC
few,TRBJ2-1,TRBV4-1,TRBD2,CASSQGVSGRRNEQFF,TGCGCCAGCAGCCAAGGGGTTAGCGGGAGGCGCAATGAGCAGTTCTTC
few,TRBJ1-5,TRBV27,NA,CASSWGGSGQPQHF,TGTGCCAGCAGTTGGGGGGGATCCGGTCAGCCCCAGCATTTT
few,TRBJ2-3,TRBV27,NA,CASRSGLIRTDTQYF,TGTGCCAGCAGAAGCGGACTGATCCGCACAGATACGCAGTATTTT
NA,TRBJ2-1,TRBV10-3,TRBD2,CAISWTSGPYNEQFF,TGTGCCATCAGTTGGACTAGCGGGCCCTACAATGAGCAGTTCTTC
NA,TRBJ2-1,TRBV11-2,TRBD1,CASTLLTGDNEQFF,TGTGCCAGCACCCTATTGACAGGGGACAATGAGCAGTTCTTC
NA,TRBJ1-2,TRBV28,NA,CASSLNIWGARNGYTF,TGTGCCAGCAGTTTAAATATTTGGGGGGCAAGGAATGGCTACACCTTC
NA,TRBJ1-5,TRBV3-1,NA,CASSLGHHLINQPQHF,TGTGCCAGCAGCCTAGGACACCATCTAATCAATCAGCCCCAGCATTTT
NA,TRBJ1-5,TRBV20-1,NA,CSATQGQDQPQHF,TGCAGTGCTACGCAGGGACAAGATCAGCCCCAGCATTTT
many,TRBJ2-5,TRBV21-1,NA,CASSKPRGKKTQYF,TGTGCCAGCAGCAAACCGAGGGGGAAGAAGACCCAGTACTTC
NA,TRBJ2-7,TRBV20-1,NA,CSAREFRLVPYEQYF,TGCAGTGCTAGAGAATTCCGACTAGTCCCGTACGAGCAGTACTTC
few,TRBJ2-1,TRBV7-6,NA,CASSLYFNEQFF,TGTGCCAGCAGCCTCTACTTCAATGAGCAGTTCTTC
few,TRBJ2-1,TRBV5-6,NA,CASSSWGGSSYNEQFF,TGTGCCAGCAGCTCTTGGGGGGGCAGCTCCTACAATGAGCAGTTCTTC